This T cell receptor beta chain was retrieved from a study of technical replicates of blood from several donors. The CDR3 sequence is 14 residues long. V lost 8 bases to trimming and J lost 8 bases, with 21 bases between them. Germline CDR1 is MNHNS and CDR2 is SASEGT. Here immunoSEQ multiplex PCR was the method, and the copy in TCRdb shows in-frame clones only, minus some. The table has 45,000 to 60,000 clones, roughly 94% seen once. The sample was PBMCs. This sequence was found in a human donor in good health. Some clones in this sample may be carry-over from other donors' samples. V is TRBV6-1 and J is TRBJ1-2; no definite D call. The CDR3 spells CASSIGRGLGGYTF. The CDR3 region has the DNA TGTGCCAGCTCAATCGGGCGTGGACTCGGAGGCTACACCTTC.